Presented here are 13 T cell receptor beta chains from one specimen sequenced in a study of cytomegalovirus exposure and HLA in healthy donors. In the PCR, 60 Vbeta and 13 Jbeta primers were used. TCRdb keeps only in-frame clones here, not all; method: immunoSEQ multiplex PCR. The table shows 100,000 or so clones, with over 65% occurring only once. Sequenced: PBMCs. These receptors originate from a man in his forties or fifties in good health and CMV-seropositive.

The CDR3 DNA reads as TGTGCCAGCAGACAACGACAGGGGCGATGGACTGAAGCTTTCTTT. It is translated as CASRQRQGRWTEAFF. The J gene is TRBJ1-1, the V gene TRBV6-1, with TRBD1 matching over 8 bases. Losses at the gene ends were 6 bases for V and 5 bases for J; bases not matched to a gene: 11. The CDR3 spans 15 residues. Germline V lookup: CDR1 MNHNS, CDR2 SASEGT.

This sequence joins TRBV29-1 and TRBJ2-3; a possible D gene is TRBD1 (5 bases). The CDR3 runs to 15 residues. Trimming removed 4 bases from V and 5 bases from J, with 19 bases in between. From germline, CDR1 is SQVTM and CDR2 ANQGSEA. The CDR3 DNA sequence: TGCAGCGTTGTGACAGTTTCCTTCCCGGGAGATACGCAGTATTTT. Translating gives CSVVTVSFPGDTQYF.

The genes are TRBV30 and TRBJ1-1; tentatively, D is TRBD1 (5 bases). V lost 4 bases, J lost 4 bases, and 13 bases lay in between. The germline CDR1 and CDR2 sequences are GTSNPN and SVGIG (reference sequence). The CDR3 consists of 13 residues. CDR3: CAWKGRDVTEAFF. DNA for the CDR3: TGTGCCTGGAAGGGGCGGGATGTCACTGAAGCTTTCTTT.

The J gene is TRBJ1-6, the V gene TRBV6-1; no definite D call. Trimming left V 1 base short and J 14 bases short, with 9 bases between. There are 12 residues in the CDR3. CDR1 is MNHNS and CDR2 is SASEGT in the germline V gene. The CDR3 sequence is CASSEGESSLHF. The CDR3 DNA sequence: TGTGCCAGCAGTGAAGGGGAGTCGTCCCTCCACTTT.

J is TRBJ1-1 and V is TRBV6-1; D is ambiguous. The length of the CDR3 is 12 residues. The V end lost 1 base, the J end lost 4 bases, and 4 bases lay between the germline ends. Germline V gene sequence: CDR1 MNHNS, CDR2 SASEGT. The CDR3 nucleotides read TGTGCCAGCAGTGAAGGGCCCACTGAAGCTTTCTTT. Translation: CASSEGPTEAFF.

The V and J genes are TRBV14 and TRBJ2-3; perhaps TRBD1 as D (6 bases). V dropped 4 bases and J dropped 4 bases, with 24 bases sitting between them. There are 18 residues in the CDR3. The germline gives CDR1 SGHDN, CDR2 FVKESK. Written as DNA, the CDR3 is TGTGCCAGCAGCCCCGGACAGACCCGAGGGGCACACGCAGATACGCAGTATTTT. This sequence encodes CASSPGQTRGAHADTQYF.

There are a few counts of this clone. The chain is built from TRBV10-3 and TRBJ1-4; D not certain. Trimming left V 5 bases short and J 5 bases short, with 6 bases between. CDR1 and CDR2 from the germline V gene are ENHRY and SYGVKD. The CDR3 is 12 residues long. This CDR3 reads CAISSSNEKLFF. The DNA of the CDR3 is TGTGCCATCAGTTCCTCCAATGAAAAACTGTTTTTT.

The rearrangement joins TRBV29-1 to TRBJ1-1, with 8 bases that match TRBD1. CDR3 size: 10 residues. Per germline, CDR1 SQVTM and CDR2 ANQGSEA. V lost 6 bases and J lost 11; bases outside the gene matches: 5. This CDR3 is CSVYRGRAFF. As DNA, the CDR3 is TGCAGCGTCTACAGGGGGAGGGCTTTCTTT.

This clone occurred once. CDR3 sequence: CASSVGRGLSNEKLFF. CDR3 DNA: TGTGCCAGCAGTGTGGGCAGGGGGCTTTCTAATGAAAAACTGTTTTTT. V is TRBV2 and J is TRBJ1-4; 8 nucleotides agree with TRBD1. With 4 bases clipped from V and 3 bases from J, the junction kept 7 bases outside the gene matches. CDR1 is SNHLY, CDR2 FYNNEI, per germline. CDR3 length: 16 residues.

The CDR3 nucleotides are TGTGCCAGTAGTAAAGGCAGGGCGAACACCGGGGAGCTGTTTTTT. This codes for CASSKGRANTGELFF. V is TRBV19 and J is TRBJ2-2; the D gene is possibly TRBD1 (5 bases). V lost 4 bases, J lost 0 bases, and 9 bases lay in between. There are 15 residues in the CDR3. CDR1 is LNHDA and CDR2 is SQIVND in the germline V gene (reference sequence).

This clone has a handful of counts. The chain recombines TRBV5-8 with TRBJ1-2, with 7 bases aligning to TRBD1. In germline, CDR1 is SGHTS, CDR2 YDEGEE. With 3 bases clipped from V and 0 bases from J, the junction kept 5 bases outside the gene matches. The CDR3 contains 15 residues. DNA of the CDR3: TGTGCCAGCAGCTCCTCACAGGGGACTAACTATGGCTACACCTTC. This translates into CASSSSQGTNYGYTF.

This clone was found once. This chain uses TRBV18 with TRBJ1-5; 10 nucleotides match TRBD1. V trimming: 3 bases; J trimming: 7 bases; junction bases outside the gene matches: 3. Germline assignment: CDR1 KGHSH and CDR2 LQKENI. This CDR3 spans 14 amino acids. The CDR3 spells CASSPGQGGQPQHF. CDR3 nucleotide sequence: TGTGCCAGCTCACCCGGACAGGGGGGACAGCCCCAGCATTTT.

The chain employs TRBV6-5 and TRBJ1-2; tentative D call: TRBD1 (6 bases). The germline V and J ends were trimmed by 0 bases and 3 bases, with 11 bases remaining between them. CDR3 length: 15 residues. From germline, CDR1 is MNHEY and CDR2 SVGAGI. The CDR3 DNA is TGTGCCAGCAGTTACTCAGCCAGGGGAGACTATGGCTACACCTTC. As protein: CASSYSARGDYGYTF.